These 27 T cell receptor beta chains came from one sample sequenced in a study of Ad26.COV2.S vaccination and SARS-CoV-2 variants. Here immunoSEQ multiplex PCR was the method, and the copy in TCRdb shows in-frame clones only, minus some. The sample records 440,000 or so clones, roughly 91% being singletons. Regarding treatment: roughly 18 received Ad26.COV2.S at low or high dose, single or two shots; roughly 5 received placebo; per-sample allocation not given. Samples came from day 63 after the first vaccine or placebo injection. The material sequenced was peripheral blood, taken in a trial of Ad26.COV2.S vaccine versus placebo. Every receptor here comes from a person between 18 and 60 years old who received the Ad26.COV2.S COVID-19 vaccine or a placebo.

V gene TRBV15 combines with J gene TRBJ1-5; TRBD1 aligns across 9 bases. The V and J ends lost 3 bases and 5 bases, in that order; junction bases with no gene match: 8. The germline CDR1 and CDR2 sequences are LNHNV and YYDKDF (reference sequence). The CDR3 spans 16 residues. Here the CDR3 DNA reads TGTGCCACCAGCAGTGGGGACAGGGTTTCTGATCAGCCCCAGCATTTT. Translating it yields CATSSGDRVSDQPQHF.

The V call is TRBV6-5, the J call TRBJ2-1, with 9 bases identical to TRBD2. V lost 6 bases and J lost 4; bases outside the gene matches: 7. The CDR3 is 15 amino acids. The germline V gene has CDR1 MNHEY and CDR2 SVGAGI. CDR3 nucleotides: TGTGCCAGCAGGGAGACTAGCGGATCTTACAATGAGCAGTTCTTC. Translation: CASRETSGSYNEQFF.

The V and J genes are TRBV7-8 and TRBJ2-5; 7 nucleotides align to TRBD1. Germline lookup yields CDR1 SGHVS and CDR2 FQNEAQ. With V trimmed by 1 base and J by 3 bases, 5 bases remained unmatched. CDR3 length: 15 amino acids. The CDR3 DNA sequence: TGTGCCAGCAGCTTAGTTCGGGACAGAAAAGAGACCCAGTACTTC. Protein product: CASSLVRDRKETQYF.

V is TRBV24-1 and J is TRBJ2-2; TRBD2 aligns across 11 bases. The trim removed 3 bases at V and 1 base at J, leaving 3 bases unmatched. The germline V gene has CDR1 KGHDR and CDR2 SFDVKD. This CDR3 region has 17 residues. CDR3 nucleotide sequence: TGTGCCACCAGTGATCCCGGGACTAGCGGGAACACCGGGGAGCTGTTTTTT. Its translation is CATSDPGTSGNTGELFF.

V is TRBV7-2 and J is TRBJ2-3, with unresolved D. Germline CDR1 SGHTA, CDR2 FQGNSA. The CDR3 runs to 13 residues. V lost 5 bases and J lost 4, with 10 bases in between. The CDR3 sequence: CASSAIRSDTQYF. CDR3 nucleotide sequence: TGTGCCAGCAGCGCCATTCGGTCAGATACGCAGTATTTT.

This chain joins TRBV6-6 and TRBJ2-1; tentatively, D is TRBD1 or TRBD2 (6 bases each). The germline gives CDR1 MNHNY, CDR2 SVGAGI (reference sequence). The V end lost 2 bases, the J end lost 8 bases, and 16 bases lay between the germline ends. The CDR3 loop spans 15 amino acids. The CDR3 coding sequence is TGTGCCAGCAGTTACGATGGGGGGCGCATGCATGAGCAGTTCTTC. The encoded protein is CASSYDGGRMHEQFF.

The chain is built from TRBV19 and TRBJ1-2, with D unclear. Germline loops: CDR1 LNHDA, CDR2 SQIVND (reference sequence). V lost 5 bases to trimming and J lost 3 bases, with 7 bases between them. This CDR3 is built from 12 residues. The CDR3 is CASSRLYYGYTF. The CDR3 DNA reads as TGTGCCAGTAGTCGGCTGTACTATGGCTACACCTTC.

The rearrangement uses TRBV15 and TRBJ2-1; D call uncertain. V lost 5 bases, J lost 6 bases, and 5 bases lay in between. This CDR3 region has 11 residues. Germline-derived CDR1 and CDR2 are LNHNV and YYDKDF (reference sequence). The CDR3 loop is CATSWANEQFF. DNA of the CDR3: TGTGCCACCAGCTGGGCCAATGAGCAGTTCTTC.

This sequence joins TRBV20-1 and TRBJ2-7; perhaps TRBD1 as D (6 bases). This CDR3 is 11 amino acids long. V dropped 5 bases and J dropped 4 bases, with 9 bases sitting between them. The germline V gene has CDR1 DFQATT and CDR2 SNEGSKA (reference sequence). The CDR3 sequence is CSAGTSYEQYF. CDR3 coding DNA: TGCAGTGCTGGGACAAGTTACGAGCAGTACTTC.

The V and J genes are TRBV15 and TRBJ2-2; a weak D match, TRBD1 (5 bases). The CDR3 has 17 residues. Germline V lookup: CDR1 LNHNV, CDR2 YYDKDF (reference sequence). Trimming removed 2 bases from V and 2 bases from J, with 15 bases in between. The chain's CDR3 is CATSRSPPDTNTGELFF. DNA of the CDR3: TGTGCCACCAGCAGATCCCCCCCGGACACAAACACCGGGGAGCTGTTTTTT.

The genes are TRBV19 and TRBJ2-1; 9 bases are a match to TRBD1. Losses at the gene ends were 5 bases for V and 4 bases for J; bases not matched to a gene: 12. The CDR3 contains 17 residues. From germline, CDR1 is LNHDA and CDR2 SQIVND (reference sequence). The CDR3: CASSPLTGTGRYNEQFF. The CDR3 nucleotides are TGTGCCAGTAGTCCTCTAACCGGGACAGGGCGGTACAATGAGCAGTTCTTC.

The chain carries TRBV7-3 and TRBJ2-7; 12 bases are a match to TRBD1. Trimming removed 3 bases from V and 6 bases from J; junction bases left unmatched: 6. In germline, CDR1 is SGHTA, CDR2 FQGTGA. The length of the CDR3 is 15 residues. CDR3 DNA: TGTGCCAGCAGCTTCCGGGACAGGGGGCCCTCCGAGCAGTACTTC. Its protein is CASSFRDRGPSEQYF. Complete variable domain (other parts from reference TRBV7-3 and TRBJ2-7): GAGVSQTPSNKVTEKGKYVELRCDPISGHTALYWYRQSLGQGPEFLIYFQGTGAADDSGLPNDRFFAVRPEGSVSTLKIQRTERGDSAVYLCASSFRDRGPSEQYFGPGTRLTVT.

J is TRBJ1-1 and V is TRBV6-1; D remains unclear. V was clipped by 3 bases and J by 3 bases, with 5 bases between them. There are 12 residues in the CDR3. The germline V gene encodes CDR1 MNHNS and CDR2 SASEGT. The CDR3 loop is CASSDRYTEAFF. As DNA, the CDR3 is TGTGCCAGCAGTGACCGATACACTGAAGCTTTCTTT.

V is TRBV7-9 and J is TRBJ2-3; possibly TRBD1 for D (5 bases). The CDR3 is 15 amino acids. CDR1 and CDR2 (germline): SEHNR, FQNEAQ (reference sequence). Between the trimmed V and J ends, which lost 5 bases and 2 bases, there was a span of 14 bases. The CDR3 nucleotides are TGTGCCAGCAGCCAAGCCCAGGGTCCCACAGATACGCAGTATTTT. It yields the protein CASSQAQGPTDTQYF.

Notes on this clone: Other DNA sequences within the sample encode an identical CDR3. The chain uses TRBV3-1 (or the pseudogene TRBV3-2) and TRBJ1-5; TRBD1 might be the D (6 bases). The length of the CDR3 is 15 residues. V was trimmed by 0 bases and J by 1 base, leaving 7 bases between them. In germline, CDR1 is LGHDT, CDR2 YNNKEL (reference sequence). The CDR3 sequence: CASSQDRGSNQPQHF. The CDR3 coding sequence is TGTGCCAGCAGCCAAGACAGGGGAAGCAATCAGCCCCAGCATTTT.

The chain has TRBV5-6 and TRBJ1-1; D call uncertain. Looked up from germline, CDR1 is SGHDT and CDR2 is YYEEEE. The germline V and J ends were trimmed by 3 bases and 1 base, with 10 bases remaining between them. There are 14 residues in the CDR3. The CDR3 region has the DNA TGTGCCAGCAGCTCGGCTGCAAGGAACACTGAAGCTTTCTTT. This encodes CASSSAARNTEAFF.

The V and J genes are TRBV20-1 and TRBJ2-1; 7 positions match TRBD2. This CDR3 has 15 amino acids. With 3 bases clipped from V and 8 bases from J, the junction kept 13 bases outside the gene matches. Germline lookup yields CDR1 DFQATT and CDR2 SNEGSKA (reference sequence). The CDR3 DNA reads as TGCAGTGCTAGTGCCCCCAAGCGGGGAGACTATGAGCAGTTCTTC. Amino acid sequence: CSASAPKRGDYEQFF.

The J gene is TRBJ1-1, the V gene TRBV20-1; no firm D call. The CDR3 length is 11 residues. V was cut by 7 bases and J by 3 bases, with 9 bases left in between. The V gene's germline CDR1 is DFQATT and CDR2 SNEGSKA (reference sequence). Written as DNA, the CDR3 is TGCAGTGGCCGAGATGACACTGAAGCTTTCTTT. This encodes CSGRDDTEAFF.

CDR3 loop: CASSLRDSFTDTQYF. In nucleotides, the CDR3 is TGCGCCAGCAGCCTTCGGGACAGTTTCACAGATACGCAGTATTTT. The genes are TRBV5-1 and TRBJ2-3; 7 nucleotides line up with TRBD1. Germline CDR1 is SGHRS and CDR2 is YFSETQ. This CDR3 has 15 amino acids. The ends lost 4 bases at V and 2 bases at J; junction bases unmatched: 7.

This clone was observed once. J is TRBJ2-1 and V is TRBV10-3, with TRBD2 matching 7 bases. This CDR3 contains 14 residues. Losses at the gene ends were 5 bases for V and 5 bases for J; bases not matched to a gene: 6. Germline V gene lookup returns CDR1 ENHRY and CDR2 SYGVKD. Written as DNA, the CDR3 is TGTGCCATCAGTCTGGGAGGGAGCCACAATGAGCAGTTCTTC. Translated: CAISLGGSHNEQFF.

The V gene is TRBV6-2 or TRBV6-3, the J gene TRBJ2-1; D may be TRBD2 (5 bases). Germline V CDR1 and CDR2: MNHEY, SVGEGT. The CDR3 extends over 11 amino acids. V dropped 5 bases and J dropped 9 bases, with 8 bases sitting between them. The CDR3 loop is CASSQGSEQFF. CDR3 nucleotides: TGTGCCAGCAGTCAAGGGAGTGAGCAGTTCTTC.

The chain couples TRBV5-1 to TRBJ2-3; 7 nucleotides line up with TRBD1. Germline CDR1 SGHRS, CDR2 YFSETQ. V was clipped by 6 bases and J by 2 bases; unmatched bases: 9. The length of the CDR3 is 15 residues. Here the CDR3 reads CASNPSGQPTDTQYF. In DNA form, the CDR3 reads TGCGCCAGCAATCCCTCGGGACAGCCCACAGATACGCAGTATTTT.

V usage is TRBV7-2 and J usage is TRBJ2-2, with TRBD2 identical over 12 bases. The ends lost 3 bases at V and 9 bases at J; junction bases unmatched: 8. The germline CDR1 and CDR2 sequences are SGHTA and FQGNSA. The CDR3 runs 16 residues. The chain's CDR3 is CASSFRLAGVGRELFF. The CDR3 DNA follows: TGTGCCAGCAGCTTCCGACTAGCGGGAGTGGGTCGGGAGCTGTTTTTT.

V usage is TRBV5-1 and J usage is TRBJ2-3; D not resolved. Trimming took 3 bases from V and 2 from J, leaving 10 bases between them. Germline lookup yields CDR1 SGHRS and CDR2 YFSETQ. The CDR3 has 14 residues. CDR3: CASSYVSFTDTQYF. CDR3 DNA: TGCGCCAGCAGCTATGTTAGTTTCACAGATACGCAGTATTTT.

Notes on this clone: At one end, the junction sequence differs from germline, possibly due to a read error. The chain is built from TRBV28 and TRBJ1-1; D is undetermined. Germline lookup yields CDR1 MDHEN and CDR2 SYDVKM. The CDR3 runs to 14 residues. CDR3 loop: CAGSLWGGNTEAFF. CDR3 DNA: TGTGCCGGCAGTTTATGGGGAGGGAACACTGAAGCTTTCTTT. The full variable domain, rest sourced from reference TRBV28 and TRBJ1-1, is DVKVTQSSRYLVKRTGEKVFLECVQDMDHENMFWYRQDPGLGLRLIYFSYDVKMKEKGDIPEGYSVSREKKERFSLILESASTNQTSMYLCAGSLWGGNTEAFFGQGTRLTVV.

This sequence joins TRBV11-2 and TRBJ2-3, with 12 bases fitting TRBD2. Germline CDR1 SGHAT, CDR2 FQNNGV. The length of the CDR3 is 16 residues. V lost 5 bases to trimming and J lost 2 bases; unmatched junction nucleotides: 5. CDR3 sequence: CASSRLAGATTDTQYF. Here the CDR3 DNA reads TGTGCCAGCAGCCGACTAGCGGGGGCGACCACAGATACGCAGTATTTT.

This clone was detected only once. This chain uses TRBV10-3 with TRBJ1-1; D is perhaps TRBD1 (6 bases). The V and J ends lost 3 bases and 10 bases respectively, with 15 bases between them. Per the germline V gene, CDR1 is ENHRY and CDR2 is SYGVKD. The CDR3 runs to 13 residues. The CDR3 bases are TGTGCCATCAGTGACCAAGCGGGACAAAGAGCTTTCTTT. Encoded protein: CAISDQAGQRAFF.